This TCR beta chain was recorded in a study of shared clonotypes between healthy human individuals. General study findings and limits: Sequencing depth was expected to influence donor clonotype sharing.

Germline CDR1 and CDR2: WNHNN and SYGVQD (reference sequence). The CDR3 spans 12 residues. The V end was cut by 6 bases, the J end by 6 bases, with 12 bases between. Notes on this clone: Its specificity is unknown.

Produced via immunoSEQ multiplex PCR; TCRdb's table is partial and in-frame only. The sample lists hundreds of thousands of clones; roughly 78% were seen once. The rearrangement uses TRBV10-1 and TRBJ2-7; D possibly corresponds to TRBD1 (5 bases). The sample taken for sequencing was memory CD4+ T cells sorted from blood. Specified subset: CD45RA-negative fraction. The TCR originated in a woman in her thirties in good health. CDR3 nucleotide sequence: TGCGCCAGCAGGCCTTGGGGCCTCGAGCAGTACTTC. Translated, it gives CASRPWGLEQYF.